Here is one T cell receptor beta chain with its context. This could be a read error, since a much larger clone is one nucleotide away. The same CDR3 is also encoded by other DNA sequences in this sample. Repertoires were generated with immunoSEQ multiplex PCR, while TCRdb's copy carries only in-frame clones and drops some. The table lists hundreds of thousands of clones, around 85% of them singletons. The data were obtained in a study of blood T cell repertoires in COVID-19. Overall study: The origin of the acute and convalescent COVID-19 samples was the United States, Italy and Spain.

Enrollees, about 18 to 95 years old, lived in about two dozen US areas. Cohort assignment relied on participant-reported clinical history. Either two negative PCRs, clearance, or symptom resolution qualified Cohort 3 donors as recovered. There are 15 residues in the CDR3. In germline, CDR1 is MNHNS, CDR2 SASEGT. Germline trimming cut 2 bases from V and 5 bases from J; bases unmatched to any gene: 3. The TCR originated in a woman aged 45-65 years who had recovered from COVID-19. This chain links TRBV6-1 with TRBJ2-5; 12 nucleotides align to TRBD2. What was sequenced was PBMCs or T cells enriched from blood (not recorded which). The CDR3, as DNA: TGTGCCAGCAGTGAACTAGCGGGGGGGCCGGAGACCCAGTACTTC. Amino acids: CASSELAGGPETQYF.